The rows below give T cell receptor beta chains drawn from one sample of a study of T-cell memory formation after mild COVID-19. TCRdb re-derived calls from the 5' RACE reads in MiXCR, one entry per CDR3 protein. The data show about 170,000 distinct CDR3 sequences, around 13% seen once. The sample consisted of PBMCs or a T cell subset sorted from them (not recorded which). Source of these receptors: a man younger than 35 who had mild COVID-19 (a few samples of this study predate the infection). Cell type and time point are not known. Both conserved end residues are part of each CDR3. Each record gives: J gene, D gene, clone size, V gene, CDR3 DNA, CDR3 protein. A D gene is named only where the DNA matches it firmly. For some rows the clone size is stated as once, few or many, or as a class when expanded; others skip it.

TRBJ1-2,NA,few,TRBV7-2,TGTGCCAGCAGCGGGCAGTTGATCGGCTACACCTTC,CASSGQLIGYTF
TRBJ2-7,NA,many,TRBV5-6,TGTGCCAGCAGCTTGGGGCCAGGACAGAGTAATACCTACGAGCAGTACTTC,CASSLGPGQSNTYEQYF
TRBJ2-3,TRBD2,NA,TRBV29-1,TGCAGCGCCCGGGGGGGATCCGGAGCAGATACGCAGTATTTT,CSARGGSGADTQYF
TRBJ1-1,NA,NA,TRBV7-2,TGTGCCAGCAGCTTAGTGGCGGGTCTGAACACTGAAGCTTTCTTT,CASSLVAGLNTEAFF
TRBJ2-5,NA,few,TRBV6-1,TGTGCCAGCAGTGAAGCAAGCAGGACCTCGTACTTC,CASSEASRTSYF
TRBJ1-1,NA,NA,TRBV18,TGTGCCAGCTCACTCCGGGGCCTAATGAACACTGAAGCTTTCTTT,CASSLRGLMNTEAFF
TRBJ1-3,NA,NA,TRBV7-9,TGTGCCAGCGATGAGGGCTACTCTGGAAACACCATATATTTT,CASDEGYSGNTIYF
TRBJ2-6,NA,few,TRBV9,TGTGCCAGCAGCGTAATACAGGGGGCCAACGTCCTGACTTTC,CASSVIQGANVLTF
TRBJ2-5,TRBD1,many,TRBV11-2,TGTGCCAGCAGCTTAGATGGCAGGGGGCGGGAAGAGACCCAGTACTTC,CASSLDGRGREETQYF
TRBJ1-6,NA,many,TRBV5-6,TGTGCCAGCAGCTACTTTAACAGAAGATCACCCCTCCACTTT,CASSYFNRRSPLHF
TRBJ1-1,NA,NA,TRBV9,TGTGCCAGCAGCGCGGGAGGGCAGAAGAACACTGAAGCTTTCTTT,CASSAGGQKNTEAFF
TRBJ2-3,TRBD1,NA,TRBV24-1,TGTGCCACCAGTGAAGGGGGCGCGGTAACAGATACGCAGTATTTT,CATSEGGAVTDTQYF
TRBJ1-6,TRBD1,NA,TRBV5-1,TGCGCCAGCAGCTTGGTCGGACAGGGGGATTCACCCCTCCACTTT,CASSLVGQGDSPLHF
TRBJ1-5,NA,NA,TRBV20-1,TGCAGTGCTACCCAAGGGGGAGGCGGTCAGCCCCAGCATTTT,CSATQGGGGQPQHF
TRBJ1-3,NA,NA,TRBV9,TGTGCCAGCAGCGTAGAGAGCTCTGGAAACACCATATATTTT,CASSVESSGNTIYF
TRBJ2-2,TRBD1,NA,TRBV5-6,TGTGCCAGCTCAGGCGAGGACAGGGTGCCCGGGGAGCTGTTTTTT,CASSGEDRVPGELFF
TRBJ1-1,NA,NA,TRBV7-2,TGTGCCAGCAGCTCCGAGATGAGGGGGTCGGTTGAAGCTTTCTTT,CASSSEMRGSVEAFF
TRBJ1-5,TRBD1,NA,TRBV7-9,TGTGCCAGCAGCCCATCCGGACAGGGTCAAACCGATCAGCCCCAGCATTTT,CASSPSGQGQTDQPQHF
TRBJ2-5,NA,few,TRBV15,TGTGCCACCAGCAGGACCGGTCAAGAGACCCAGTACTTC,CATSRTGQETQYF
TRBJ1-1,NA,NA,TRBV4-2,TGTGCCAGCAGCCAAGATTGGGGGACCACTGAAGCTTTCTTT,CASSQDWGTTEAFF
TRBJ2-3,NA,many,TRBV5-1,TGCGCCAGCAGCTTGTACGGGGTTAGCACAGATACGCAGTATTTT,CASSLYGVSTDTQYF
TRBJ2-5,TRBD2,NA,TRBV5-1,TGCGCCAGCAGCCTAAGCGGGGGCGAGTACCAAGAGACCCAGTACTTC,CASSLSGGEYQETQYF
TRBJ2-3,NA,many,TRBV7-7,TGTGCTAGCAGCTTTGGGACGAGCACAGATACGCAGTATTTT,CASSFGTSTDTQYF
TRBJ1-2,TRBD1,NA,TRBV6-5,TGTGCCAGCAGTTACAACCGGGACAGCGTCTATGGCTACACCTTC,CASSYNRDSVYGYTF
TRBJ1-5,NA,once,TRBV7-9,TGTGCCAGCAGCCATTCGTCGGGTAGCAATCAGCCCCAGCATTTT,CASSHSSGSNQPQHF
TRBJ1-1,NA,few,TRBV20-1,TGCAGTGCTAGAGTAGGAGGGTCCGCTGAAGCTTTCTTT,CSARVGGSAEAFF
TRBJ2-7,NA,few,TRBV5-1,TGCGCCAGCAGCTTGGCGAGCGGAGGGCCCTACGAGCAGTACTTC,CASSLASGGPYEQYF
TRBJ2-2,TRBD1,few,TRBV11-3,TGTGCCAGCAGCTCCGAGACAGGGTCGGAGATCGGGGAGCTGTTTTTT,CASSSETGSEIGELFF
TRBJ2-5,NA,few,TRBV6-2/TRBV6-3,TGTGCCAGCAGTCCAGGCCTGGAGACCCAGTACTTC,CASSPGLETQYF
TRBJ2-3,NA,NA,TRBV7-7,TGTGCCAGCAGCTTATCAGGCTTAGATACGCAGTATTTT,CASSLSGLDTQYF
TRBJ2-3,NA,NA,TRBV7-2,TGTGCCAGCAGGGACGGGTCTAGCACAGATACGCAGTATTTT,CASRDGSSTDTQYF
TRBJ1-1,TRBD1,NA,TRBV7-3,TGTGCCAGCAGCGTCTCACAGGGGGATGAAGCTTTCTTT,CASSVSQGDEAFF
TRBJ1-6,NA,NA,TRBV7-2,TGTGCCAGCAGCTTAGTACCCCCGGCAGTTCCGACTTCACCCCTCCACTTT,CASSLVPPAVPTSPLHF